This T cell receptor (beta chain) was sequenced during a study of T cell responses to AZD1222 COVID-19 vaccine. Study information: Analysis merged second doses at about 4 or about 12 weeks. General study points: A rise in Spike-specific TCR breadth and depth followed two AZD1222 doses. It was only 6 or 7 AZD1222 recipients who were seropositive at baseline. Donors in the cohort were predominantly white British and more often female, and clonal diversity was possibly underestimated.

Method: immunoSEQ multiplex PCR; TCRdb's copy keeps in-frame clones and lacks some. Seen here are some 150,000 clones, 93% observed once, and the top ten hold around 0.96%. Germline V gene lookup returns CDR1 SGDLS and CDR2 YYNGEE. Unmatched junction bases numbered 4, after V lost 0 bases and J lost 4 bases. The CDR3 totals 15 residues. Points on this clone: Its antigen is unknown.

The TCR sequence derives from an adult in good health. The source material was peripheral blood, sampled on day 0 of AZD1222 vaccination. The gene calls are TRBV9 and TRBJ1-5; 7 bases map to TRBD1. The CDR3 DNA is TGTGCCAGCAGCGTAGGGACAGGAGAAAATCAGCCCCAGCATTTT. This translates into CASSVGTGENQPQHF.